This T cell receptor (beta chain) emerged from a study of siplizumab effects on memory and regulatory T cells. The study's findings and limits: Naive T cells appeared more diverse than memory cells and seemed to be major alloresponse contributors. Tregs proliferating in siplizumab cultures lacked confirmation of their suppressive function. Alloreactive sequences traceable to unstimulated CD4+ memory cells declined significantly under siplizumab.

As concerns this clone: Its target is not known.

Sequenced by immunoSEQ multiplex PCR; TCRdb stores in-frame clones only, minus some. The sample records some 100,000 clones, 93% being singletons. This CDR3 has 14 residues. V lost 4 bases to trimming and J lost 9 bases, with 17 bases between them. The germline CDR1 and CDR2 sequences are SGDLS and YYNGEE. This chain connects TRBV9 to TRBJ2-1; the D gene is possibly TRBD2 (6 bases). This receptor was identified in a human donor in good health. The sample comprised CD8+ T cells sorted from blood. In nucleotides, the CDR3 is TGTGCCAGCAGCCCCGACGGGGGTCCTGTTGAGCAGTTCTTC. Amino acid sequence: CASSPDGGPVEQFF.